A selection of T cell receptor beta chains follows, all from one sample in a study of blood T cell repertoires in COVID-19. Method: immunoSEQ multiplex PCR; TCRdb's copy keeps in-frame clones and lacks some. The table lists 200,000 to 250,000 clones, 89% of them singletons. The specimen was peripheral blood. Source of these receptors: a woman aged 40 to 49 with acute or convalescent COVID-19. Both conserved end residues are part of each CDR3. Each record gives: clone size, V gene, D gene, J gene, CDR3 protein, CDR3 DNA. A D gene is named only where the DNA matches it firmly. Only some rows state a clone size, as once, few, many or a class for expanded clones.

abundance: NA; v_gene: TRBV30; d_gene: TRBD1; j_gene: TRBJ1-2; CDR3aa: CAWSPGQGLGGYTF; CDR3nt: TGTGCCTGGAGTCCGGGACAGGGGTTAGGAGGCTACACCTTC
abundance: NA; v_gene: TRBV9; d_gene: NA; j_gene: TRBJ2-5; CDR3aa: CASSVATSGVSQETQYF; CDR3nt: TGTGCCAGCAGCGTAGCTACCTCGGGGGTCTCACAAGAGACCCAGTACTTC
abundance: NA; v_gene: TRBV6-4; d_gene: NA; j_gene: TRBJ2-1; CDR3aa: CASTRQAGDYNEQFF; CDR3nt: TGTGCCAGCACCCGCCAGGCAGGGGACTACAATGAGCAGTTCTTC
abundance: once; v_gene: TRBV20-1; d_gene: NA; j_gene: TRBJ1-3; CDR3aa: CSARPGNTIYF; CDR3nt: TGCAGTGCCCGTCCTGGAAACACCATATATTTT
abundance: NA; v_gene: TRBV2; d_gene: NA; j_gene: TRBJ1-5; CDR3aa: CASSEGGNGNQPQHF; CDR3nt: TGTGCCAGCAGTGAAGGAGGGAATGGCAATCAGCCCCAGCATTTT
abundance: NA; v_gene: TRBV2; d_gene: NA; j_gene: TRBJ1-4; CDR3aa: CASTPKGANEKLFF; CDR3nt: TGTGCCAGCACTCCGAAGGGGGCTAATGAAAAACTGTTTTTT
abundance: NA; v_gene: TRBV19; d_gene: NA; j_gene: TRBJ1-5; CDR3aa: CASSTTYSNQPQHF; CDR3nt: TGTGCCAGTAGTACAACTTACAGCAATCAGCCCCAGCATTTT
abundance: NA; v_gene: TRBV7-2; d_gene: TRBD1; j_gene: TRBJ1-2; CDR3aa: CASSLGTGQNYGYTF; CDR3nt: TGTGCCAGCAGCTTGGGGACAGGGCAAAACTATGGCTACACCTTC
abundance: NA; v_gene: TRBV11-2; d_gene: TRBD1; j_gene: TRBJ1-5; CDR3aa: CASSLTGQDQPQHF; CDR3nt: TGTGCCAGCAGCTTGACAGGGCAGGATCAGCCCCAGCATTTT
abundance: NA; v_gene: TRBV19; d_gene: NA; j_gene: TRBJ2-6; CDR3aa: CASSIGGLRTLGANVLTF; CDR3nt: TGTGCCAGTAGTATAGGGGGACTCCGAACGTTGGGGGCCAACGTCCTGACTTTC
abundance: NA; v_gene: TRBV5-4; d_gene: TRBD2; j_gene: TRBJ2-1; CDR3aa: CASSSGTSGWQFF; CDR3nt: TGTGCCAGCAGCTCCGGGACTAGCGGATGGCAGTTCTTC
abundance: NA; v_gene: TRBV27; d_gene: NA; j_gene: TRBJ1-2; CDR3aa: CASSPGRANYGYTF; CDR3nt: TGTGCCAGCAGCCCCGGGAGAGCTAACTATGGCTACACCTTC
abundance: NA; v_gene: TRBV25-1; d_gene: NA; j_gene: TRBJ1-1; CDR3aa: CASSELGVNTEAFF; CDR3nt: TGTGCCAGCAGTGAATTAGGGGTGAACACTGAAGCTTTCTTT
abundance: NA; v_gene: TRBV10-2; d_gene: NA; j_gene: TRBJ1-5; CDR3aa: CASSESGREPQHF; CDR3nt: TGCGCCAGCAGTGAGTCGGGGAGGGAGCCCCAGCATTTT
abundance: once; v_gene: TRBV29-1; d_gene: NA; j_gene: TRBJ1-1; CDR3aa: CSVERSNTEAFF; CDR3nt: TGCAGCGTTGAGAGGTCGAACACTGAAGCTTTCTTT
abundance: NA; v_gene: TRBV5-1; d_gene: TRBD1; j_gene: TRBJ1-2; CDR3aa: CASSLGGSEGYTF; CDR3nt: TGCGCCAGCAGCTTAGGGGGCTCGGAAGGCTACACCTTC
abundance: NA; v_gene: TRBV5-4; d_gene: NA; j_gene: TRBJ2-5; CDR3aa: CASSLGSETQYF; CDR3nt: TGTGCCAGCAGCTTGGGGAGCGAGACCCAGTACTTC
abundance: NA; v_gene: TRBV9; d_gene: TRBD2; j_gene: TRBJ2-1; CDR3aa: CASSAGGASSNEQFF; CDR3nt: TGTGCCAGCAGCGCCGGGGGGGCCAGTAGCAATGAGCAGTTCTTC
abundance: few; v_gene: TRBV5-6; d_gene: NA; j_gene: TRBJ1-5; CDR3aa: CASSRSYSNQPQHF; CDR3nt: TGTGCCAGCAGCCGGAGCTATAGCAATCAGCCCCAGCATTTT
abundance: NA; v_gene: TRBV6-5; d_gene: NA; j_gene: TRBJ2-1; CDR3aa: CASSPLVAEQFF; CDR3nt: TGTGCCAGCAGTCCCCTCGTGGCTGAGCAGTTCTTC
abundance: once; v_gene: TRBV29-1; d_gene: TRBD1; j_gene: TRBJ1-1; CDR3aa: CSAQGQPNTEAFF; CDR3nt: TGCAGCGCGCAGGGACAGCCGAACACTGAAGCTTTCTTT
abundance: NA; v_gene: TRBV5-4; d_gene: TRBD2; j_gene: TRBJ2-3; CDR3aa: CASSLGLAGGTTDTQYF; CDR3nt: TGTGCCAGCAGCTTGGGGCTAGCGGGGGGCACCACAGATACGCAGTATTTT
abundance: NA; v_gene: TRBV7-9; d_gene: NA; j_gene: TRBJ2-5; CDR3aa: CASSLGLAQETQYF; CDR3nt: TGTGCCAGCAGCTTGGGCCTAGCTCAAGAGACCCAGTACTTC
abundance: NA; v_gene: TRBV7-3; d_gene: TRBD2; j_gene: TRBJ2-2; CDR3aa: CASSLGLAGNTGELFF; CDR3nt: TGTGCCAGCAGCTTAGGCCTAGCGGGGAACACCGGGGAGCTGTTTTTT
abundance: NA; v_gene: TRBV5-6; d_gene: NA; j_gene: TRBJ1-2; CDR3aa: CASSFPQGGGYTF; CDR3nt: TGTGCCAGCAGCTTTCCCCAGGGCGGAGGCTACACCTTC
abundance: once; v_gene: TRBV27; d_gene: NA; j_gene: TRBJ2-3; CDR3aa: CASSLPGSTDTQYF; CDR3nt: TGTGCCAGCAGTTTGCCAGGTTCCACAGATACGCAGTATTTT
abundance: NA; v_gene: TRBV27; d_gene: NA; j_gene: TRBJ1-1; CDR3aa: CASSLSPMNTEAFF; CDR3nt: TGTGCCAGCAGTTTATCCCCCATGAACACTGAAGCTTTCTTT
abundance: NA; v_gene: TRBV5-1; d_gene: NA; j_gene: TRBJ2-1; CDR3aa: CASSLVRGANNEQFF; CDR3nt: TGCGCCAGCAGCTTGGTTCGGGGGGCGAACAATGAGCAGTTCTTC
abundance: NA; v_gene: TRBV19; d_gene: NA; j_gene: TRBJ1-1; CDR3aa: CASSPRDTEAFF; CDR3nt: TGTGCCAGTAGTCCTAGAGATACTGAAGCTTTCTTT
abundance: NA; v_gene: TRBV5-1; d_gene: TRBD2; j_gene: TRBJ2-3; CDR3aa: CASSLKAGGSTDTQYF; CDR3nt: TGCGCCAGCAGCTTAAAAGCGGGGGGTAGCACAGATACGCAGTATTTT
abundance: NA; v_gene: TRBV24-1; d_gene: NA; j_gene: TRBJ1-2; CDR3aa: CATSGSNRAGYTF; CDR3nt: TGTGCCACCAGTGGCTCGAACAGGGCAGGCTACACCTTC
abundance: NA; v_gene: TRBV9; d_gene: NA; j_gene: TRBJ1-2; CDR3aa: CASSEPTGGYTF; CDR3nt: TGTGCCAGCAGCGAGCCCACGGGGGGCTACACCTTC
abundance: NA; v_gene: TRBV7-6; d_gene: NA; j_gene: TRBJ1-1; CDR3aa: CASSGGFKGPNTEAFF; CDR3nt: TGTGCCAGCAGCGGGGGGTTTAAGGGGCCGAACACTGAAGCTTTCTTT
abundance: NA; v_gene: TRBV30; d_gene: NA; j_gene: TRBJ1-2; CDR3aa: CAWNFGYYGYTF; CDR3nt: TGTGCCTGGAACTTCGGTTACTATGGCTACACCTTC
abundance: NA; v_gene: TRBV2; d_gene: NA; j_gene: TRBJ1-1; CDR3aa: CASTFATGEAFF; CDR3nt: TGTGCCAGCACCTTCGCTACGGGAGAAGCTTTCTTT
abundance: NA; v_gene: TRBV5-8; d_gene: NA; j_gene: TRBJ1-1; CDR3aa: CASDQVLTNTEAFF; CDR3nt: TGTGCCAGCGACCAGGTCCTGACGAACACTGAAGCTTTCTTT
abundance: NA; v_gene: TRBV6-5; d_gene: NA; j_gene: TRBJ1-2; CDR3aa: CASSYTITGIDYGYTF; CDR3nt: TGTGCCAGCAGTTACACCATTACAGGGATCGACTATGGCTACACCTTC
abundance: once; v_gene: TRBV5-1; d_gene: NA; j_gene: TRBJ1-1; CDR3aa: CASSYDTGDEAFF; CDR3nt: TGCGCCAGCAGCTATGACACGGGGGACGAAGCTTTCTTT
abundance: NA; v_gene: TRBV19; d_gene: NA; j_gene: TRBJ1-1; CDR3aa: CASNTRTLGNTEAFF; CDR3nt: TGTGCCAGTAATACACGGACACTCGGGAACACTGAAGCTTTCTTT
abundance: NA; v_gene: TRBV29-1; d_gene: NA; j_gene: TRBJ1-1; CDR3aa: CSATLDKNTEAFF; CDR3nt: TGCAGCGCTACCTTGGACAAGAACACTGAAGCTTTCTTT
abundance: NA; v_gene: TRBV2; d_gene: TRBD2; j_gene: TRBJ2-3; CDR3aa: CASSSRGGLTDTQYF; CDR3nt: TGTGCCAGCAGTAGCCGGGGGGGCCTCACAGATACGCAGTATTTT
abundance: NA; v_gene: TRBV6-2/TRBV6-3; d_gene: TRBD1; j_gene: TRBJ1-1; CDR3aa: CASRYRGMSQMNTEAFF; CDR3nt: TGTGCCAGCAGGTACAGGGGAATGAGCCAAATGAACACTGAAGCTTTCTTT
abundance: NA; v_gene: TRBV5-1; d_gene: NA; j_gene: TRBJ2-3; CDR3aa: CASSLAALTSTDTQYF; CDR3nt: TGCGCCAGCAGCTTGGCCGCGCTTACTAGCACAGATACGCAGTATTTT
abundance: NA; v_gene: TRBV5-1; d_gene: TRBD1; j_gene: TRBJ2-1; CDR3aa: CASSYQNRGHEQFF; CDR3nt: TGCGCCAGCAGCTACCAAAACAGGGGCCATGAGCAGTTCTTC
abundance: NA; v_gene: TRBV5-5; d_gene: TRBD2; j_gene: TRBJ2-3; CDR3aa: CASSFGAGESTDTQYF; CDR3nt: TGTGCCAGCAGCTTCGGCGCGGGGGAAAGCACAGATACGCAGTATTTT
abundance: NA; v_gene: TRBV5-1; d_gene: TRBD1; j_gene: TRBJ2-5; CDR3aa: CASSFRADRGETQYF; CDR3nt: TGCGCCAGCAGCTTCAGGGCGGACAGGGGTGAGACCCAGTACTTC
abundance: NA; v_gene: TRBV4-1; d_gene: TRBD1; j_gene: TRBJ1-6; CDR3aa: CASSQDTGGSYNSPLHF; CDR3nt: TGCGCCAGCAGCCAAGATACAGGGGGCTCCTATAATTCACCCCTCCACTTT
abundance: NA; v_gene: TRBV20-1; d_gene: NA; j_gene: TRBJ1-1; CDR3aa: CSASRETNTEAFF; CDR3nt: TGCAGTGCTAGTAGGGAGACGAACACTGAAGCTTTCTTT
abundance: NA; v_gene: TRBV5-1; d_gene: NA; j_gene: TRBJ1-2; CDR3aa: CASSLIGAGPLYYGYTF; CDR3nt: TGCGCCAGCAGCTTAATAGGGGCCGGGCCCCTCTACTATGGCTACACCTTC
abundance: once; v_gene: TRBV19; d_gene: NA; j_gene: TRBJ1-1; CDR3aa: CASSTQAGGGTEAFF; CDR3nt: TGTGCCAGTAGTACACAGGCGGGGGGGGGCACTGAAGCTTTCTTT
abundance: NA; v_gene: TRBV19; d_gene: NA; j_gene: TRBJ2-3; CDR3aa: CASSIAKTSDTQYF; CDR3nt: TGTGCCAGTAGTATAGCTAAAACCTCGGATACGCAGTATTTT
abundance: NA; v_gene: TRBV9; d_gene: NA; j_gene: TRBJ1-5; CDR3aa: CASSPEGSLWQPQHF; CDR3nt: TGTGCCAGCAGCCCCGAGGGCAGCCTGTGGCAGCCCCAGCATTTT
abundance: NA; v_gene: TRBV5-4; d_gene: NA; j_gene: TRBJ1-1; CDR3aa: CASSLPNGIPNTEAFF; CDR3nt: TGTGCCAGCAGCTTGCCCAATGGCATTCCGAACACTGAAGCTTTCTTT